A selection of T cell receptor beta chains follows, all from one sample in a study of T cells and Merkel cell carcinoma outcomes. TCRdb's table, derived via immunoSEQ multiplex PCR, lists solely in-frame clones and lacks some. There are approximately 1,400 clones in the sample; around 90% occur only once, and over 9% lies in the top ten. The source material was tumor tissue from Merkel cell carcinoma. The receptors originated from a human donor with Merkel cell carcinoma. Each CDR3 is given with its conserved first and last residue. The order of the fields is CDR3 length, V gene, clone size, J gene, D gene, CDR3 DNA, CDR3 protein. D genes are given only for firm matches. Rows may omit the clone size; those that give it use once, few, many or a size class.

17	TRBV5-1	NA	TRBJ2-2	TRBD2	TGCGCCAGCAGCTTGACTAGCGGGGGGGCCAACACCGGGGAGCTGTTTTTT	CASSLTSGGANTGELFF
18	TRBV4-1	NA	TRBJ1-2	TRBD1	TGCGCCAGCAGCCAAGAACTCGGGACAGTTGATTTTGTGCGTGGCTACACCTTC	CASSQELGTVDFVRGYTF
16	TRBV4-3	NA	TRBJ2-7	NA	TGCGCCAGCAGCCAAGCCCCCGGGACGAGCTCCTACGAGCAGTACTTC	CASSQAPGTSSYEQYF
16	TRBV19	once	TRBJ1-5	NA	TGTGCCAGTAGTATGGGGCAGACAGGAATAAATCAGCCCCAGCATTTT	CASSMGQTGINQPQHF
14	TRBV18	NA	TRBJ1-6	NA	TGTGCCAGCTCACCGGGAGGTTTCGACTCACCCCTCCACTTT	CASSPGGFDSPLHF
14	TRBV6-5	NA	TRBJ2-2	NA	TGTGCCAGCACCAGGGACCTACACACCGGGGAGCTGTTTTTT	CASTRDLHTGELFF
15	TRBV4-1	NA	TRBJ1-5	TRBD1	TGCGCCAGCAGCCAAACGGGAGGGGGCGTTCAGCCCCAGCATTTT	CASSQTGGGVQPQHF
11	TRBV9	NA	TRBJ2-3	NA	TGTGCCAGCAGCGCCATGGATACGCAGTATTTT	CASSAMDTQYF
13	TRBV4-1	NA	TRBJ1-1	TRBD1	TGCGCCAGCAGCCAGACAGGGAATGCTGAAGCTTTCTTT	CASSQTGNAEAFF
19	TRBV5-1	NA	TRBJ2-3	NA	TGCGCCAGCAGCCCGCGGAGCGGTGGAGGACCCGGAACCACAGATACGCAGTATTTT	CASSPRSGGGPGTTDTQYF
15	TRBV18	NA	TRBJ1-6	TRBD1	TGTGCCAGCTCACAGGGGGGCAGGGGGGACTCACCCCTCCACTTT	CASSQGGRGDSPLHF
15	TRBV11-2	NA	TRBJ2-7	NA	TGTGCCAGCAGCTCAAACCGGGGGCTACGCCCCGAGCAGTACTTC	CASSSNRGLRPEQYF
13	TRBV7-7	NA	TRBJ2-7	NA	TGTGCTAGCAGCTACGGGCTGGGGCTAGAGCAGTACTTC	CASSYGLGLEQYF
15	TRBV5-5	NA	TRBJ1-2	NA	TGTGCCAGCAGCTTGGCAGGGGCTCGCCTTATGGGCTACACCTTC	CASSLAGARLMGYTF
15	TRBV4-3	NA	TRBJ2-7	NA	TGCGCCAGCAGCCGAGGACAGTCTGACTCCTACGAGCAGTACTTC	CASSRGQSDSYEQYF
17	TRBV14	NA	TRBJ2-3	NA	TGTGCCAGCAGTCATCGCGGGGGCCGGGGTAACACAGATACGCAGTATTTT	CASSHRGGRGNTDTQYF
17	TRBV4-1	NA	TRBJ1-2	TRBD1	TGCGCCAGCAGCCAAGATTGGTTCGACAGGGAGGACTATGGCTACACCTTC	CASSQDWFDREDYGYTF
16	TRBV4-2	NA	TRBJ1-4	TRBD1	TGTGCCAGCAGCCAAGATTCCGGGACAGGGACTGGAAAACTGTTTTTT	CASSQDSGTGTGKLFF
14	TRBV28	NA	TRBJ2-7	NA	TGTGCCAGCAGTTTAAGCCGCTCTATGTACGAGCAGTACTTC	CASSLSRSMYEQYF
13	TRBV9	NA	TRBJ1-1	TRBD1	TGTGCCAGCAGCCTTGGGACAGGGACTGAAGCTTTCTTT	CASSLGTGTEAFF
18	TRBV10-2	NA	TRBJ2-6	NA	NA	CASSTSWRKGSGANVLTF
12	TRBV4-1	NA	TRBJ2-5	NA	TGCGCCAGCAGCCAAGATTCTGGGACCCAGTACTTC	CASSQDSGTQYF
10	TRBV10-3	NA	TRBJ2-5	NA	TGTGCCGTGGGTGGGGAGACCCAGTACTTC	CAVGGETQYF
12	TRBV5-4	NA	TRBJ2-3	NA	TGTGCCAGCAGCTTGCCGGGAAATACGCAGTATTTT	CASSLPGNTQYF
13	TRBV19	NA	TRBJ1-1	TRBD1	TGTGCCAGTAGTACCGGACAGGGTCCTGAAGCTTTCTTT	CASSTGQGPEAFF
16	TRBV14	NA	TRBJ1-2	NA	TGTGCCAGCAGCCAAGGGACGGGGGGTGTACAGGACGGCTACACCTTC	CASSQGTGGVQDGYTF
12	TRBV29-1	NA	TRBJ2-4	NA	TGCAGCGTTGAGACTATCAAAAACATTCAGTACTTC	CSVETIKNIQYF
16	TRBV15	once	TRBJ1-5	TRBD1	TGTGTCACCAGCACAGGGGATGCATGGGGCAATCAGCCCCAGCATTTT	CVTSTGDAWGNQPQHF
14	TRBV7-2	NA	TRBJ2-1	TRBD2	TGTGCCAGCAGCTTAGGGACTAGTGCCAATGAGCAGTTCTTC	CASSLGTSANEQFF
14	TRBV7-9	NA	TRBJ2-1	NA	TGTGCCAGCAGCCCCCCCAGGTCCTACAATGAGCAGTTCTTC	CASSPPRSYNEQFF
17	TRBV7-2	once	TRBJ1-3	NA	TGTGCCAGCAGCTTAGCGAGCCCCAGGGGAACTGGAAACACCATATATTTT	CASSLASPRGTGNTIYF
16	TRBV7-9	NA	TRBJ1-1	NA	TGTGCCAGCAGCCTTGGGACGGGGGACCCTAACACTGAAGCTTTCTTT	CASSLGTGDPNTEAFF
15	TRBV7-2	NA	TRBJ1-5	NA	TGTGCCAGCAGCTTAAGCGTGGGGGGGATTCAGCCCCAGCATTTT	CASSLSVGGIQPQHF
15	TRBV2	NA	TRBJ2-4	NA	TGTGCCAGCAGGGCAGAGAGTTTAGCCAAAAACATTCAGTACTTC	CASRAESLAKNIQYF
13	TRBV2	NA	TRBJ2-7	NA	TGTGCCAGCAAGGGGGTAGGTACCTACGAGCAGTACTTC	CASKGVGTYEQYF
16	TRBV5-1	NA	TRBJ2-5	TRBD2	TGCGCCAGCAGCTTGGGCTCGCTAGCGGGGCAAGAGACCCAGTACTTC	CASSLGSLAGQETQYF
12	TRBV10-2	NA	TRBJ1-2	TRBD1	TGCGCCAGCAGCGCAGGGGGCGGCGGCTACACCTTC	CASSAGGGGYTF
19	TRBV7-9	few	TRBJ2-5	TRBD1	TGTGCCAGCAGCTTAGTCGGCGGACCGGGACAGGGCCCTCAAGAGACCCAGTACTTC	CASSLVGGPGQGPQETQYF
14	TRBV27	NA	TRBJ2-7	NA	TGTGCCAGCAGCCCCGGGACAAGTAACCCCGAGCAGTACTTC	CASSPGTSNPEQYF
12	TRBV29-1	NA	TRBJ2-7	NA	TGCAGCGGGCGACACGAGGTCGGTGAGCAGTACTTC	CSGRHEVGEQYF
14	TRBV9	NA	TRBJ2-2	NA	TGTGCCAGCAGCGTACTACTCAACACCGGGGAGCTGTTTTTT	CASSVLLNTGELFF
11	TRBV20-1	NA	TRBJ2-7	NA	TGCAGTGCTGTCGGAGGGGACGAGCAGTACTTC	CSAVGGDEQYF
13	TRBV5-1	NA	TRBJ1-2	NA	TGCGCCAGCAGCTTTCTGACGGACTATGGCTACACCTTC	CASSFLTDYGYTF
12	TRBV2	NA	TRBJ1-1	NA	TGTGCCAGGGGAGACCGGGGAGAAGAAGCTTTCTTT	CARGDRGEEAFF
11	TRBV20-1	NA	TRBJ2-7	NA	TGCAGTGCTAGACAGGGTCACGAGCAGTACTTC	CSARQGHEQYF
13	TRBV30	NA	TRBJ2-3	NA	TGTGCCTGGAGTTCAACAGGGCGGGATACGCAGTATTTT	CAWSSTGRDTQYF
17	TRBV7-9	NA	TRBJ1-2	NA	TGTGCCAGCACCACCATGGGTGGCGGAGGAGGTAACTATGGCTACACCTTC	CASTTMGGGGGNYGYTF
17	TRBV7-9	NA	TRBJ1-1	TRBD1	TGTGCCAGCAGTTCACATGATCGACAGGGGGCGCGCACTGAAGCTTTCTTT	CASSSHDRQGARTEAFF
14	TRBV18	NA	TRBJ2-7	TRBD2	TGTGCCAGCTCCGGGACTAGCGGGTCCTACGAGCAGTACTTC	CASSGTSGSYEQYF
11	TRBV30	NA	TRBJ2-2	NA	TGTGCCTGGAGGGGATTCGGGGAGCTGTTTTTT	CAWRGFGELFF
15	TRBV7-9	once	TRBJ1-4	NA	TGTGCCAGCAGCTTAATCTCCGGGGGCGATGAAAAACTGTTTTTT	CASSLISGGDEKLFF
14	TRBV19	NA	TRBJ1-5	NA	TGTGCCAGTAGGGGAGGGGGACTAAATCAGCCCCAGCATTTT	CASRGGGLNQPQHF
15	TRBV19	NA	TRBJ2-7	TRBD2	TGTGCCAGTAGTCCCTTGGTAGCGGGGTTCCACGAGCAGTACTTC	CASSPLVAGFHEQYF
15	TRBV6-1	few	TRBJ2-7	TRBD1	TGTGCCAGCAGTGAAAGGACAGGGGGCCTCTACGAGCAGTACTTC	CASSERTGGLYEQYF